The 9 T cell receptor beta chains below were found in one sample sequenced in a study of molecular identifiers for immune sequencing clone quantification (dated by TCRdb to 2017 to 2018). The library came from PCR. Sequencer: NextSeq 500. TCRdb took the public reads, trimmed them with fastp at Q25, ran MiXCR for clone calling and kept in-frame beta chains. One record per CDR3 amino acid sequence lists the most common genes and DNA. Here the sample has hundreds of thousands of distinct CDR3 sequences; about 25% occur a single time. The top ten constitute about 0.84% of the sample. Sequencing was carried out using naive CD8+ T cells from blood, with Jurkat cell RNA spiked in. Reading the label with the study, this specimen's cell subset or site is: FACS-sorted CD8+CD4-CCR7+CD45RA+ naive T cells. Source of these receptors: a human donor in good health. Some libraries in this study had Jurkat cell RNA spiked in.

There are many counts of this clonotype. The chain couples TRBV4-3 to TRBJ2-7; maybe TRBD2 (5 bases). The length of the CDR3 is 15 residues. Trimming removed 0 bases at V and 2 bases at J, with 11 bases between. Germline V CDR1 and CDR2: LGHNA, YSLEER. CDR3 coding DNA: TGCGCCAGCAGCCAAGATGGAGGACCAGCCTACGAGCAGTACTTC. Protein: CASSQDGGPAYEQYF.

This clonotype was recorded many times. V usage is TRBV29-1 and J usage is TRBJ1-1, with D unclear. The V and J ends lost 1 base and 8 bases respectively, with 14 bases between them. The CDR3 runs to 13 residues. From germline, CDR1 is SQVTM and CDR2 ANQGSEA. CDR3 protein: CSVEVGLTGEAFF. The CDR3 DNA reads as TGCAGCGTTGAAGTGGGATTGACCGGCGAAGCTTTCTTT.

This clonotype was counted ten times or more. This chain joins TRBV4-3 and TRBJ2-2; D is tentatively TRBD1 or TRBD2 (5 bases each). Germline V gives CDR1 LGHNA, CDR2 YSLEER. The V end was cut by 0 bases, the J end by 4 bases, with 21 bases between. CDR3 length: 19 residues. The CDR3 bases are TGCGCCAGCAGCCAAGATTGGCTAGGGGACCCAGGGCCCACCGGGGAGCTGTTTTTT. This sequence encodes CASSQDWLGDPGPTGELFF.

There are a few counts of this clonotype. This sequence joins TRBV28 and TRBJ2-7; TRBD2 matches 10 bases. CDR3 size: 16 residues. V gave up 6 bases and J gave up 4 bases; unmatched junction bases: 12. Germline lookup yields CDR1 MDHEN and CDR2 SYDVKM. CDR3 protein: CASSQGGLAELYEQYF. For the CDR3, the DNA is TGTGCCAGCAGCCAAGGAGGACTAGCGGAGTTATACGAGCAGTACTTC.

The chain combines TRBV7-9 with TRBJ2-2; D unclear. In germline, CDR1 is SEHNR, CDR2 FQNEAQ (reference sequence). The CDR3 totals 11 residues. Trimming left V 5 bases short and J 6 bases short, with 4 bases between. This chain's CDR3 is CASSTAGELFF. DNA for the CDR3: TGTGCCAGCAGCACGGCCGGGGAGCTGTTTTTT.

This clonotype has at least ten counts. Germline and junction disagree at one end, which may indicate a read error. The chain carries TRBV3-1 and TRBJ2-2, with D hard to call. The germline CDR1 and CDR2 sequences are LGHDT and YNNKEL (reference sequence). CDR3 length equals 15 residues. CDR3 bases: TGTGCCAGCAGCCCAGAGACCAGGAACGCCGGGGAGCTGTTTTTT. This translates into CASSPETRNAGELFF. Full variable domain (missing parts from reference TRBV3-1 and TRBJ2-2): DTAVSQTPKYLVTQMGNDKSIKCEQNLGHDTMYWYKQDSKKFLKIMFSYNNKELIINETVPNRFSPKSPDKAHLNLHINSLELGDSAVYFCASSPETRNAGELFFGEGSRLTVL.

Details on this clonotype: This may arise from a read error, as a much more abundant clone is one base away. The chain has TRBV20-1 and TRBJ2-7; 12 bases line up with TRBD2. The CDR3 extends over 13 amino acids. J lost 8 bases, V lost 5 bases, and 7 bases had no gene match. Germline V lookup: CDR1 DFQATT, CDR2 SNEGSKA (reference sequence). In DNA form, the CDR3 reads TGCAGTGCTCGACTAGCGGGAGTTTACAAGCAGTACTTC. As protein: CSARLAGVYKQYF.

This clonotype was observed a few times. Possible read error: a much larger clone is one base away. This chain connects TRBV14 to TRBJ2-3; D gene ambiguous. Trimming shortened V by 4 bases and J by 1 base, and 15 bases separated the two germline ends. This CDR3 comprises 16 residues. In germline, CDR1 is SGHDN, CDR2 FVKESK. The CDR3 bases are TGTGCCAGCAGCCTTTTGGGCTCCTCTGGCACAGATACGCAGTATTTT. As protein: CASSLLGSSGTDTQYF.

This clonotype was detected ten times or more. The chain uses TRBV7-9 and TRBJ2-3; TRBD2 matches at 11 bases. Unmatched junction bases numbered 8, after V lost 6 bases and J lost 6 bases. Per germline, CDR1 SEHNR and CDR2 FQNEAQ (reference sequence). This CDR3 comprises 15 residues. The CDR3, as DNA: TGTGCCAGCAGACAACTAGCGGGAGAGGGCGATACGCAGTATTTT. Translated, it gives CASRQLAGEGDTQYF. Based on the CDR3 plus reference TRBV7-9 and TRBJ2-3, the full variable domain is DTGVSQNPRHKITKRGQNVTFRCDPISEHNRLYWYRQTLGQGPEFLTYFQNEAQLEKSRLLSDRFSAERPKGSFSTLEIQRTEQGDSAMYLCASRQLAGEGDTQYFGPGTRLTVL.